The entry below describes one T cell receptor beta chain. The table came from immunoSEQ multiplex PCR; TCRdb's copy has only in-frame clones and leaves some out. The sample holds more than 300,000 clones, around nine tenths seen once. The data stem from a study of Ad26.COV2.S vaccination and SARS-CoV-2 variants. Study summary: Ad26.COV2.S was injected intramuscularly once or twice, 56 days apart.

Specified treatment: about 20 received Ad26.COV2.S at low or high dose, single or two shots; 5 received placebo; per-sample allocation not given. Repertoires come from day 63 after the first vaccine or placebo injection. The CDR3 loop spans 15 amino acids. Trimming left V 1 base short and J 0 bases short, with 7 bases between. The germline gives CDR1 MGHRA, CDR2 YSYEKL. This receptor was obtained from a person aged 18-65 years who received the Ad26.COV2.S COVID-19 vaccine or a placebo. This specimen was peripheral blood, taken in a trial of Ad26.COV2.S vaccine versus placebo. The chain links TRBV4-1 to TRBJ1-3; D remains ambiguous. The CDR3 DNA reads TGCGCCAGCAGCCAAGGAGACAACTCTGGAAACACCATATATTTT. The encoded protein is CASSQGDNSGNTIYF.